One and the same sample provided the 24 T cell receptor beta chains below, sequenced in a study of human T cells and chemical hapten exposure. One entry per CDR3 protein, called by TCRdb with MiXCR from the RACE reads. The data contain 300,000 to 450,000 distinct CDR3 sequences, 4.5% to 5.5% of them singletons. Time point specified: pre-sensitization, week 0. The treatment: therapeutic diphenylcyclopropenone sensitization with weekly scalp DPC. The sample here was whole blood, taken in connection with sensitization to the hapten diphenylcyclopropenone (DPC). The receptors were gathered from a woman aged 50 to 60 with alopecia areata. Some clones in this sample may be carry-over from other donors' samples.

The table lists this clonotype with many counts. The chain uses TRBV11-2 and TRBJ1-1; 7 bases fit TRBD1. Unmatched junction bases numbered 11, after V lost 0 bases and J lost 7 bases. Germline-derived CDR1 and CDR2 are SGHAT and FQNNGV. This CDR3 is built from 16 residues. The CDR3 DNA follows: TGTGCCAGCAGCTTAGAGGGTACGACAGGGAGCCTTGAAGCTTTCTTT. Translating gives CASSLEGTTGSLEAFF.

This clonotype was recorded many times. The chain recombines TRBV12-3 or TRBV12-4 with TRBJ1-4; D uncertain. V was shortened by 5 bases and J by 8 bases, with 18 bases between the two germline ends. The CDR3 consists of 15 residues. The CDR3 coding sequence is TGTGCCAGCAGTCCACCTGCGTCTCTACGGGAAAAACTGTTTTTT. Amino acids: CASSPPASLREKLFF.

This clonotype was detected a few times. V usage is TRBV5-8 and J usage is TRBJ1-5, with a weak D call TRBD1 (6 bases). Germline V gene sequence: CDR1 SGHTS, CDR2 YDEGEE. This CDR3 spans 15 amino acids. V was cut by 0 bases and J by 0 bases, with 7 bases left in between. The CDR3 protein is CASSLGTVSNQPQHF. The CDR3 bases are TGTGCCAGCAGCTTGGGGACAGTTAGCAATCAGCCCCAGCATTTT.

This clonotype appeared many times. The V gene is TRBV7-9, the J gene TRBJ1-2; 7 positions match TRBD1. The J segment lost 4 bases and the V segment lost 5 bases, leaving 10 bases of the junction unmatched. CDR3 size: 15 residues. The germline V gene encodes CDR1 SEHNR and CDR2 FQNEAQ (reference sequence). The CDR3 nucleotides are TGTGCCAGCAGCACCAGCCTGACAGGGAGCTATGGCTACACCTTC. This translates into CASSTSLTGSYGYTF.

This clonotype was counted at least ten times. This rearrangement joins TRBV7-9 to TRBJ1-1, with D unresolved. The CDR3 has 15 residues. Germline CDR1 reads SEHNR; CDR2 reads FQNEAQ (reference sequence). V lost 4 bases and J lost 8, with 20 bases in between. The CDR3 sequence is CASSSVRMALREAFF. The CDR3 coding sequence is TGTGCCAGCAGCTCCGTCCGGATGGCGCTCCGGGAAGCTTTCTTT.

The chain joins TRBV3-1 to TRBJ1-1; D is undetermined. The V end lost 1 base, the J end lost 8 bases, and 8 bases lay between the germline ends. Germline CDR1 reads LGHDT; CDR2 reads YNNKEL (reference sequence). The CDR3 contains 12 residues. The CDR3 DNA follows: TGTGCCAGCAGCCAAGCTTCGGGGGAAGCTTTCTTT. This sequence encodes CASSQASGEAFF.

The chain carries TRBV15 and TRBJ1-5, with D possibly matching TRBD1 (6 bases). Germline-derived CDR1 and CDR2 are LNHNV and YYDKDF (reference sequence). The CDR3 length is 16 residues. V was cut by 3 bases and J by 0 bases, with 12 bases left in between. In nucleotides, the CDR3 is TGTGCCACCAGCAGTGGACAGTCTTATAGCAATCAGCCCCAGCATTTT. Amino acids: CATSSGQSYSNQPQHF.

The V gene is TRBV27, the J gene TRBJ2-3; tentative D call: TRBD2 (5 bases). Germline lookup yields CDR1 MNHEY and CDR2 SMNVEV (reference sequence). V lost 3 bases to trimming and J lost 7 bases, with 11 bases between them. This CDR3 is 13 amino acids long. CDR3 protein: CASSFYSENTQYF. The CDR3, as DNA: TGTGCCAGCAGTTTCTATAGCGAAAATACGCAGTATTTT.

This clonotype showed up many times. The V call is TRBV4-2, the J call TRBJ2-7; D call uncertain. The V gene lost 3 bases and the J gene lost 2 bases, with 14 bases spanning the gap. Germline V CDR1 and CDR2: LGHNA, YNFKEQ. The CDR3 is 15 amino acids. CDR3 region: CASSHPRDSAYEQYF. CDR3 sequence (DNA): TGTGCCAGCAGCCATCCTAGAGATTCTGCCTACGAGCAGTACTTC.

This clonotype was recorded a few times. The CDR3 loop reads CASSADNTGTGGGGEQYF. The CDR3 DNA reads TGTGCCAGCAGTGCCGATAATACCGGGACAGGGGGAGGCGGCGAGCAGTACTTC. The chain couples TRBV12-3 or TRBV12-4 to TRBJ2-7; the match to TRBD1 covers 11 bases. Unmatched junction bases numbered 18, after V lost 5 bases and J lost 6 bases. The CDR3 spans 18 residues.

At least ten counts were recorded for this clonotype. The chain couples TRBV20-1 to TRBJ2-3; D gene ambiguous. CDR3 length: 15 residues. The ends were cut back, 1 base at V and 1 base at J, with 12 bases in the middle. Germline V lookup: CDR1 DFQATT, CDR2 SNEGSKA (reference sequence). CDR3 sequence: CSARGVTWGTDTQYF. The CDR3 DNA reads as TGCAGTGCTAGAGGGGTCACCTGGGGCACAGATACGCAGTATTTT.

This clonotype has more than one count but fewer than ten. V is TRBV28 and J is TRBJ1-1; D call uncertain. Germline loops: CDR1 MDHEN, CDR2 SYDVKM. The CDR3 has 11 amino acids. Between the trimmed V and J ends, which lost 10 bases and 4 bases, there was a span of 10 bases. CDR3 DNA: TGTGCCACCAAGGGTTTCACTGAAGCTTTCTTT. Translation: CATKGFTEAFF.

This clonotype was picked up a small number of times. The CDR3 DNA reads as TGTGCCAGCAGTCCTGACAGGGCTCCCGGCTACACCTTC. Residues: CASSPDRAPGYTF. This chain uses TRBV12-3 or TRBV12-4 with TRBJ1-2, with TRBD1 identical over 7 bases. V trimming: 5 bases; J trimming: 8 bases; junction bases outside the gene matches: 8. This CDR3 has 13 residues.

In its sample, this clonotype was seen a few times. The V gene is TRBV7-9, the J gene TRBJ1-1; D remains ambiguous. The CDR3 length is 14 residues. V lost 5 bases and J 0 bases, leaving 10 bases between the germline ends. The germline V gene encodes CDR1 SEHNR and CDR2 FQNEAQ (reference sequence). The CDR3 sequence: CASSQTDMNTEAFF. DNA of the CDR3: TGTGCCAGCAGCCAGACTGACATGAACACTGAAGCTTTCTTT.

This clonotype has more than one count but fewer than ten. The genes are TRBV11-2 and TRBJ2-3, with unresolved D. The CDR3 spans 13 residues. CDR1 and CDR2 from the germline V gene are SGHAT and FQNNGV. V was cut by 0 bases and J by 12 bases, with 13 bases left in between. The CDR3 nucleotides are TGTGCCAGCAGCTTAGAACCCCAGCGTAAACAGTATTTT. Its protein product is CASSLEPQRKQYF.

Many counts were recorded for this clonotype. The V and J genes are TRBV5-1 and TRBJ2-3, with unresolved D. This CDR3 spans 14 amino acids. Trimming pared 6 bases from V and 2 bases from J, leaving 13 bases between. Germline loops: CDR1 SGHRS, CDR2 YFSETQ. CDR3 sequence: CASKDEVSTDTQYF. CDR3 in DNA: TGCGCCAGCAAAGATGAGGTGTCCACAGATACGCAGTATTTT.

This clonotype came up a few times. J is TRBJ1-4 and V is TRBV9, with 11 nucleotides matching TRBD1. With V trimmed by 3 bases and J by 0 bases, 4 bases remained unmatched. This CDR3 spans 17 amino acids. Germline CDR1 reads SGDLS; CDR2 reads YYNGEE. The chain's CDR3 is CASSGTGGPSTNEKLFF. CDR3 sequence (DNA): TGTGCCAGCAGCGGGACAGGGGGCCCCTCAACTAATGAAAAACTGTTTTTT.

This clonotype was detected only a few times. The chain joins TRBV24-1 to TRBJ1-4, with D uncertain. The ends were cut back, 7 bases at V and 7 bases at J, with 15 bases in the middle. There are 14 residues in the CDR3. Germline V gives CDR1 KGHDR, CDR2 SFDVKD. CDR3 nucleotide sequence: TGTGCCACCAGAAGTTTTGGGGTCCCTGAAAAACTGTTTTTT. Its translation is CATRSFGVPEKLFF.

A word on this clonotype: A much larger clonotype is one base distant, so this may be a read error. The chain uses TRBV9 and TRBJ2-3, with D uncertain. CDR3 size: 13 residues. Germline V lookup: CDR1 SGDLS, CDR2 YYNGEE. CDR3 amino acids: CAGSVAFRDTQYF. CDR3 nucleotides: TGTGCCGGCAGCGTAGCTTTTAGAGATACGCAGTATTTT. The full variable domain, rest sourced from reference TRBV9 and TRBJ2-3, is DSGVTQTPKHLITATGQRVTLRCSPRSGDLSVYWYQQSLDQGLQFLIQYYNGEERAKGNILERFSAQQFPDLHSELNLSSLELGDSALYFCAGSVAFRDTQYFGPGTRLTVL.

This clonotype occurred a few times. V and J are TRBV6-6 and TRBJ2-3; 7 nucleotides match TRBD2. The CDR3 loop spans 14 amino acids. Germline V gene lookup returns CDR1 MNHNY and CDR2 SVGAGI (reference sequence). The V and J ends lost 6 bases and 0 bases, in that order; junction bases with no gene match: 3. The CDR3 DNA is TGTGCCAGCAGGCCTAGCGGTAGCACAGATACGCAGTATTTT. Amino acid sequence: CASRPSGSTDTQYF.

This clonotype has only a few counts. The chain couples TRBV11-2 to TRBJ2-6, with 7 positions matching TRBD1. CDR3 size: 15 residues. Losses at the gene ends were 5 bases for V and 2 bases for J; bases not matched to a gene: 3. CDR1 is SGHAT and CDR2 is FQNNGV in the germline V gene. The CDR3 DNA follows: TGTGCCAGCAGCGTTGACAGGGCTGGGGCCAACGTCCTGACTTTC. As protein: CASSVDRAGANVLTF.

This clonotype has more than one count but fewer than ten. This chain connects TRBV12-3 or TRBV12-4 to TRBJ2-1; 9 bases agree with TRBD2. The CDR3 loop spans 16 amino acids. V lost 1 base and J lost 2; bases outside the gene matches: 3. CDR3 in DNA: TGTGCCAGCAGTTTAGGCGGGGGGGCCCCCTACAATGAGCAGTTCTTC. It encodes CASSLGGGAPYNEQFF.

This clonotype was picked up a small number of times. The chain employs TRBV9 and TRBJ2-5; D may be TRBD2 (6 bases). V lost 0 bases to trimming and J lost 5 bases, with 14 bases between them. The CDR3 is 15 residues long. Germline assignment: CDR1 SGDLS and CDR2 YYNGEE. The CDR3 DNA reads TGTGCCAGCAGCGTAGAGGCAGGGAGGCGGGAGACCCAGTACTTC. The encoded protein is CASSVEAGRRETQYF.

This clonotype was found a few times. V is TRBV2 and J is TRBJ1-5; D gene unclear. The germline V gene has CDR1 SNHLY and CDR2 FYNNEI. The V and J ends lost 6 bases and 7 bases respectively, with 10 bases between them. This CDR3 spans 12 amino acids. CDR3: CASSPALQPQHF. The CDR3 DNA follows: TGTGCCAGCAGCCCGGCACTGCAGCCCCAGCATTTT.